Presented here are 6 T cell receptor beta chains from one specimen sequenced in a study of regulatory T cells in long-lasting Graves disease. Time point noted: newly diagnosed GD, antithyroid drugs for less than 3 months. Scientists built the TCR library using RNA that was extracted from PBMCs. Building the TCR beta libraries relied on iRepertoire HTBI primers, and CDR3 regions underwent Arm-PCR. MiXCR was run by TCRdb on the multiplex PCR reads, yielding one entry per CDR3 protein. This sample yields 550,000 to 650,000 distinct CDR3 sequences, of which 15% to 20% are seen a single time; around 11% belongs to the top ten. This sample also belongs to another study, concerning T cells in Graves' hyperthyroidism and ophthalmopathy.

This sample comprised peripheral blood mononuclear cells (PBMCs), obtained at new diagnosis, from a patient treated with antithyroid drugs. The receptors here all came from a man aged 18 to 30 with Graves disease.

This clonotype was found many times. This chain uses TRBV29-1 with TRBJ2-5; D possibly corresponds to TRBD1 (6 bases). The CDR3 runs 13 residues. Trimming removed 5 bases at V and 1 base at J, with 11 bases between. Germline CDR1 SQVTM, CDR2 ANQGSEA. In DNA form, the CDR3 reads TGCAGCGTTACAAGGACAGTCCAAGAGACCCAGTACTTC. Translating gives CSVTRTVQETQYF.

The sample holds a few counts of this clonotype. The chain joins TRBV4-2 to TRBJ2-2; the match to TRBD2 covers 11 bases. The CDR3 length is 17 residues. V trimming: 3 bases; J trimming: 3 bases; junction bases outside the gene matches: 6. Germline V gives CDR1 LGHNA, CDR2 YNFKEQ. The CDR3 bases are TGTGCCAGCAGCCAGCTTAGCGGGAGGGCCTACACCGGGGAGCTGTTTTTT. Protein sequence: CASSQLSGRAYTGELFF.

About this clonotype itself: A read error is possible here, since a much larger clone lies one base away. The chain employs TRBV6-1 and TRBJ1-1, with D perhaps TRBD1 (5 bases). V shed 1 base and J shed 1 base, with 10 bases lying between them. The CDR3 totals 15 residues. Germline V gene lookup returns CDR1 MNHNS and CDR2 SASEGT. The CDR3 loop reads CASSEGGYPNTEAFF. The CDR3 DNA follows: TGTGCCAGCAGTGAAGGGGGCTATCCGAACACTGAAGCTTTCTTT.

In its sample, this clonotype was seen many times. The chain couples TRBV30 to TRBJ1-5; D call uncertain. Germline V gene sequence: CDR1 GTSNPN, CDR2 SVGIG (reference sequence). V dropped 0 bases and J dropped 5 bases, with 14 bases sitting between them. This CDR3 is 15 amino acids long. CDR3 region: CAWSVTPPADQPQHF. CDR3 nucleotide sequence: TGTGCCTGGAGTGTAACCCCACCAGCGGATCAGCCCCAGCATTTT.

The chain is built from TRBV5-1 and TRBJ1-1; D is perhaps TRBD1 (5 bases). The V and J ends lost 4 bases and 3 bases respectively, with 16 bases between them. The CDR3 sequence is 15 residues long. Per germline, CDR1 SGHRS and CDR2 YFSETQ. This CDR3 reads CASSTGRTSHTEAFF. CDR3 nucleotide sequence: TGCGCCAGCAGCACGGGAAGGACAAGTCACACTGAAGCTTTCTTT.

The sample holds a few counts of this clonotype. The chain employs TRBV4-1 and TRBJ2-2; possible D gene TRBD1, 5 bases. Germline V gene sequence: CDR1 MGHRA, CDR2 YSYEKL. V dropped 0 bases and J dropped 4 bases, with 9 bases sitting between them. CDR3 length equals 15 residues. The CDR3 sequence is CASSQEGQGTGELFF. CDR3 in DNA: TGCGCCAGCAGCCAAGAAGGGCAGGGCACCGGGGAGCTGTTTTTT.